Listed here is a single TCR beta chain. The germline CDR1 and CDR2 sequences are MGHRA and YSYEKL. There are 16 residues in the CDR3. Trimming took off 4 bases at V and 0 bases at J, with 16 bases between the two ends. The primer mix had 60 Vbeta and 13 Jbeta primers. Using immunoSEQ multiplex PCR, the repertoire was profiled, and TCRdb retains in-frame clones only, with some absent. The table shows around 30,000 clones, with 87% occurring only once. The data belong to a study of cytomegalovirus exposure and HLA in healthy donors. The TCR comes from a boy aged 5 to 17 in good health and CMV-seronegative. The chain carries TRBV4-1 and TRBJ2-7, with D perhaps TRBD1 (6 bases). Material: PBMCs. The CDR3 DNA reads TGCGCCAGCAGCCGCGAGGGTTGGACAGACTCCTACGAGCAGTACTTC. This codes for CASSREGWTDSYEQYF.